These 12 T cell receptor beta chains originate from one sample sequenced in a study of T cells after yellow fever vaccination. TCRdb redid the calling of the 5' RACE reads with MiXCR, one entry per CDR3 protein. The table has fewer than 400,000 distinct CDR3 sequences, more than 5.5% seen once. The sequences come from PBMCs, collected 5 days after the yellow fever booster vaccination. These receptors were collected from a man aged 25-45 years who received the YFV17D yellow fever vaccine.

This clonotype appeared many times. The chain employs TRBV19 and TRBJ1-2, with 11 bases aligning to TRBD1. The CDR3 is made up of 15 amino acids. The V and J ends lost 5 bases and 8 bases, in that order; junction bases with no gene match: 10. Germline V gene lookup returns CDR1 LNHDA and CDR2 SQIVND (reference sequence). The CDR3 loop reads CASSSPGQGVEGYTF. The CDR3 nucleotides are TGTGCCAGTAGTTCTCCGGGACAGGGGGTTGAAGGCTACACCTTC.

This clonotype turned up a few times. V and J are TRBV18 and TRBJ2-2; 12 bases are a match to TRBD2. J gave up 3 bases and V 3 bases, and 5 bases lay outside the gene matches. This CDR3 is 17 amino acids long. CDR1 is KGHSH and CDR2 is LQKENI in the germline V gene. Here the CDR3 DNA reads TGTGCCAGCTCACCTCACGGACTAGCGGGATACACCGGGGAGCTGTTTTTT. It codes for CASSPHGLAGYTGELFF. Full variable domain (rest looked up from reference TRBV18 and TRBJ2-2): NAGVMQNPRHLVRRRGQEARLRCSPMKGHSHVYWYRQLPEEGLKFMVYLQKENIIDESGMPKERFSAEFPKEGPSILRIQQVVRGDSAAYFCASSPHGLAGYTGELFFGEGSRLTVL.

This rearrangement joins TRBV7-2 to TRBJ2-7; the D gene is possibly TRBD2 (5 bases). Germline V gene data show CDR1 as SGHTA and CDR2 as FQGNSA. V was shortened by 4 bases and J by 6 bases, with 16 bases between the two germline ends. This CDR3 is built from 14 residues. Here the CDR3 reads CASSYSNHAGEQYF. The CDR3 coding sequence is TGTGCCAGCAGCTATAGTAACCATGCGGGCGAGCAGTACTTC.

The table lists this clonotype with a few counts. The chain joins TRBV29-1 to TRBJ2-1; possible D gene TRBD1, 6 bases. V was clipped by 3 bases and J by 5 bases, with 11 bases between them. CDR1 SQVTM and CDR2 ANQGSEA come from the germline V gene. This CDR3 comprises 13 residues. In DNA, the CDR3 is TGCAGCGTTGAGGCCAGGGGCCACAATGAGCAGTTCTTC. It is translated as CSVEARGHNEQFF.

This clonotype was seen more than once but under ten times. DNA of the CDR3: TGTGCCAGCAGCCAAACAGCGGGAGTTGTGACCGGGGAGCTGTTTTTT. This gives the protein CASSQTAGVVTGELFF. The chain joins TRBV5-8 to TRBJ2-2; 8 bases line up with TRBD2. Germline lookup yields CDR1 SGHTS and CDR2 YDEGEE. V trimming: 4 bases; J trimming: 5 bases; junction bases outside the gene matches: 10. The CDR3 contains 16 residues.

V gene TRBV6-1 combines with J gene TRBJ2-1; 8 nucleotides align to TRBD2. V shed 5 bases and J 0 bases; nucleotides not matched to a gene: 15. The CDR3 runs to 19 residues. The germline V gene encodes CDR1 MNHNS and CDR2 SASEGT. The CDR3 region is CASSQPISGKRSSYNEQFF. The CDR3 coding sequence is TGTGCCAGCAGTCAACCAATTAGCGGGAAGAGGAGCTCCTACAATGAGCAGTTCTTC.

This clonotype has a count of ten or more. The V call is TRBV29-1, the J call TRBJ2-5; possibly TRBD2 for D (6 bases). The germline V gene has CDR1 SQVTM and CDR2 ANQGSEA. The V and J ends lost 3 bases and 5 bases respectively, with 16 bases between them. The CDR3 runs 14 residues. Here the CDR3 reads CSVEKTTSGETQYF. The CDR3 nucleotides are TGCAGCGTTGAGAAGACGACTAGTGGCGAGACCCAGTACTTC.

This clonotype was detected many times. The J gene is TRBJ1-1, the V gene TRBV7-9, with 8 bases that match TRBD1. The V gene end was trimmed by 5 bases and the J gene end by 2 bases; junction bases not matched to a gene: 4. This CDR3 comprises 14 residues. Germline V gene sequence: CDR1 SEHNR, CDR2 FQNEAQ (reference sequence). CDR3 in DNA: TGTGCCAGCAGCACGGACAGGGTCAACACTGAAGCTTTCTTT. It is translated as CASSTDRVNTEAFF.

The V and J genes are TRBV20-1 and TRBJ2-5, with a tentative D call TRBD1 (5 bases). The CDR3 is made up of 13 amino acids. Germline CDR1 and CDR2: DFQATT and SNEGSKA (reference sequence). V dropped 5 bases and J dropped 2 bases, with 12 bases sitting between them. CDR3: CSASRAKQETQYF. CDR3 bases: TGCAGTGCTTCCAGGGCTAAACAAGAGACCCAGTACTTC.

The table lists this clonotype with a few counts. This chain connects TRBV5-1 to TRBJ2-7, with 9 nucleotides matching TRBD1. Germline CDR1 reads SGHRS; CDR2 reads YFSETQ. The V and J ends lost 4 bases and 4 bases, in that order; junction bases with no gene match: 3. CDR3 size: 13 residues. The CDR3 is CASSTTGGYEQYF. The CDR3 nucleotides read TGCGCCAGCAGCACGACAGGGGGGTACGAGCAGTACTTC.

This clonotype showed up many times. The CDR3 region has the DNA TGTGCCAGCAGTTTAGGGGGGGGTGGTGACACTGAAGCTTTCTTT. Its translation: CASSLGGGGDTEAFF. This chain links TRBV12-3 or TRBV12-4 with TRBJ1-1, with D perhaps TRBD1 (5 bases). Trimming shortened V by 1 base and J by 3 bases, and 12 bases separated the two germline ends. The CDR3 loop spans 15 amino acids.

This clonotype was counted between two and nine times. The chain has TRBV27 and TRBJ1-6; D is unclear. CDR1 MNHEY and CDR2 SMNVEV come from the germline V gene (reference sequence). There are 16 residues in the CDR3. Deletions cut 5 bases from V and 5 bases from J, with 16 bases between. CDR3 sequence reads: CASSGGWRADNSPLHF. CDR3 DNA sequence: TGTGCCAGCAGTGGCGGGTGGAGGGCCGATAATTCACCCCTCCACTTT.